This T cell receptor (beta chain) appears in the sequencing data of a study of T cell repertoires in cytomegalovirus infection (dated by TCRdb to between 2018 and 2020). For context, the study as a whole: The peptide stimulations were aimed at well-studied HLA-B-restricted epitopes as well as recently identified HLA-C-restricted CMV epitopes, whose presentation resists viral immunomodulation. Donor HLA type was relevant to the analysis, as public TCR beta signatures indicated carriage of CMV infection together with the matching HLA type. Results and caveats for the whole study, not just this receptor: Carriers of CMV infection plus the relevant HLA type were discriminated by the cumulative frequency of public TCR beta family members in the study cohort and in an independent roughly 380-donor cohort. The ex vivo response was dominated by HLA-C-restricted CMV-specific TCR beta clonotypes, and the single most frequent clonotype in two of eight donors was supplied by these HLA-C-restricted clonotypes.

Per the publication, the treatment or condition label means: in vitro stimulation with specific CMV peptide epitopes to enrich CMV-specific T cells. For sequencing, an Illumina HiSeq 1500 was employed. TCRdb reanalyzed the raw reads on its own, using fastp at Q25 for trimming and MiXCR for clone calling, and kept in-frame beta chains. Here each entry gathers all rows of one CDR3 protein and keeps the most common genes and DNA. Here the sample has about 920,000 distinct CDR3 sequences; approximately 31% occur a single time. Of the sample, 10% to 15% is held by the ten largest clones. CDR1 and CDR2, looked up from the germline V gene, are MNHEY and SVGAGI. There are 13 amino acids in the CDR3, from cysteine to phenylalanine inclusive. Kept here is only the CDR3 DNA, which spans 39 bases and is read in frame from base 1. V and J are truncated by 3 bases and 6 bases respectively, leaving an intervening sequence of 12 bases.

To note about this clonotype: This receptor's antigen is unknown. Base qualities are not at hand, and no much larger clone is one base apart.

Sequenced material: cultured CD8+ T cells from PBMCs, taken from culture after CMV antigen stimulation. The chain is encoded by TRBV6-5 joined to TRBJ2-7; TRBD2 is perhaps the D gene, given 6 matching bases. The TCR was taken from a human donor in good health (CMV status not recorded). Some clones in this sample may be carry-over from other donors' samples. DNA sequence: TGTGCCAGCAGTTATGGAGGGCTCGGCGAGCAGTACTTC. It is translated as CASSYGGLGEQYF.